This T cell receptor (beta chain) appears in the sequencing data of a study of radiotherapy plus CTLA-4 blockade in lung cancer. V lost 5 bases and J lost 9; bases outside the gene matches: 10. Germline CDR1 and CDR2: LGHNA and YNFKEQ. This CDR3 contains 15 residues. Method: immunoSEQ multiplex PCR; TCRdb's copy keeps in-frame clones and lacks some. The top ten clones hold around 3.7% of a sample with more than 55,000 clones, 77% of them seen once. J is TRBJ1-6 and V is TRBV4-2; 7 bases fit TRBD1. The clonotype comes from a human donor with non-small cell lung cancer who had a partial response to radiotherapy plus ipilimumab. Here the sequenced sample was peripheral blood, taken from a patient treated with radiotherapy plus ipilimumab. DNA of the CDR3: TGTGCCAGCAGCTTGGACAGGACCCTAATTTCACCCCTCCACTTT. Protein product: CASSLDRTLISPLHF.